These 23 T cell receptor beta chains were sequenced from one sample in a study. MiXCR, applied by TCRdb to the 5' RACE reads, yields one record per CDR3 protein. The profile shows around 10,000 distinct CDR3 sequences, 17% of them singletons. Tregs were sorted as CD4+CD25+CD127-/low cells. Sequenced material: Tregs sorted from a lymph node. The receptors were sampled from a female donor with breast cancer.

This clonotype has ten or more counts. The J gene is TRBJ2-1, the V gene TRBV4-1, with TRBD2 identical over 11 bases. The germline gives CDR1 MGHRA, CDR2 YSYEKL. V gave up 4 bases and J gave up 4 bases; unmatched junction bases: 12. The CDR3 runs 18 residues. The CDR3, as DNA: TGCGCCAGCAGCCGCGGCGGGGTAGCGGGGGGGCAATACAATGAGCAGTTCTTC. Its translation: CASSRGGVAGGQYNEQFF.

Concerning this clonotype itself: One junction end disagrees with the germline gene, perhaps due to a read error. The chain links TRBV4-1 to TRBJ2-4; unclear D gene. CDR1 and CDR2 (germline): MGHRA, YSYEKL. This CDR3 comprises 11 residues. The CDR3 sequence is CASGQDPAQHF. The DNA of the CDR3 is TGCGCCAGCGGCCAAGATCCTGCGCAGCACTTC.

The chain employs TRBV3-1 and TRBJ2-2; maybe TRBD1 (5 bases). In germline, CDR1 is LGHDT, CDR2 YNNKEL (reference sequence). V was pared by 4 bases and J by 5 bases, with 14 bases between. The CDR3 runs to 15 residues. CDR3 bases: TGTGCCAGCAGCCCCACTCAGAGACAGACCGGGGAGCTGTTTTTT. Its translation: CASSPTQRQTGELFF.

Of note for this clonotype: A read error may explain this, as a much larger clone is one base away. The V and J genes are TRBV27 and TRBJ2-1; 8 bases match TRBD2. CDR1 and CDR2 from the germline V gene are MNHEY and SMNVEV (reference sequence). This CDR3 comprises 15 residues. CDR3 sequence (DNA): TGTGCCAGCAGCTTGGGGCTAGCGGGCGGCAATGAGCAGTGCTTC. Its translation is CASSLGLAGGNEQCF.

This clonotype is medium-sized by share. The chain couples TRBV7-9 to TRBJ1-1, with a possible D match to TRBD1 (5 bases). V was shortened by 2 bases and J by 5 bases, with 21 bases between the two germline ends. The CDR3 is 17 amino acids. Germline CDR1 reads SEHNR; CDR2 reads FQNEAQ (reference sequence). The CDR3 protein is CASSLRGSVGGITEAFF. CDR3 bases: TGTGCCAGCAGCTTAAGGGGCTCGGTAGGCGGGATTACTGAAGCTTTCTTT. The entire variable domain, with the rest obtained from reference TRBV7-9 and TRBJ1-1, is as follows: DTGVSQNPRHKITKRGQNVTFRCDPISEHNRLYWYRQTLGQGPEFLTYFQNEAQLEKSRLLSDRFSAERPKGSFSTLEIQRTEQGDSAMYLCASSLRGSVGGITEAFFGQGTRLTVV.

This clonotype has more than one count but fewer than ten. The chain carries TRBV4-1 and TRBJ2-3; 13 nucleotides line up with TRBD2. The CDR3 is 20 amino acids. CDR1 MGHRA and CDR2 YSYEKL come from the germline V gene. The V and J ends lost 3 bases and 2 bases, in that order; junction bases with no gene match: 14. CDR3 coding DNA: TGCGCCAGCAGCCATCCGGGACTAGCGGGGACTCGGACCTACACAGATACGCAGTATTTT. This translates into CASSHPGLAGTRTYTDTQYF.

Within the sample, this clonotype is medium-sized. The V and J genes are TRBV7-2 and TRBJ2-1; D remains unclear. Germline lookup yields CDR1 SGHTA and CDR2 FQGNSA. V was pared by 3 bases and J by 5 bases, with 17 bases between. This CDR3 is 16 amino acids long. Here the CDR3 reads CASSLDVRRLHNEQFF. Here the CDR3 DNA reads TGTGCCAGCAGCTTGGACGTTAGGCGGCTCCACAATGAGCAGTTCTTC.

Remarks on this clonotype: It may be a read error: a sequence one base away is much more abundant. The gene calls are TRBV24-1 and TRBJ2-1, with 11 bases aligning to TRBD2. Germline V gene sequence: CDR1 KGHDR, CDR2 SFDVKD. Germline trimming cut 12 bases from V and 1 base from J; bases unmatched to any gene: 10. This CDR3 is built from 16 residues. The DNA of the CDR3 is TGTGCCTCGTCCGAGACTAGCGGGGATTCCTACAATGAGCAGTTCTTC. It is translated as CASSETSGDSYNEQFF.

This clonotype is termed medium-sized. The CDR3 coding sequence is TGCAGTGCTAGAGTCGGAGGACAGGGGAATTCACCCCTCCACTTT. Its translation: CSARVGGQGNSPLHF. The chain recombines TRBV20-1 with TRBJ1-6, with TRBD1 matching over 9 bases. The junction had 5 bases not matched to a gene; V was cut back by 1 base and J by 7 bases. There are 15 residues in the CDR3. CDR1 and CDR2 from the germline V gene are DFQATT and SNEGSKA (reference sequence).

This clonotype came up a few times. Just one base apart from a much larger clone, this may be a read error. The chain employs TRBV6-5 and TRBJ1-6; D unclear. The germline V gene has CDR1 MNHEY and CDR2 SVGAGI. CDR3 length: 15 amino acids. For the CDR3, the DNA is TGTGCCAGCAGTTATAAAGTCGGCCCTAATTCACCCCGCCACTTT. Translated: CASSYKVGPNSPRHF.

In this sample, this clonotype turned up many times. This rearrangement joins TRBV29-1 to TRBJ2-2, with D perhaps TRBD1 (7 bases). Per the germline V gene, CDR1 is SQVTM and CDR2 is ANQGSEA. The CDR3 length is 15 residues. The germline V and J ends were trimmed by 7 bases and 4 bases, with 19 bases remaining between them. This CDR3 is CSATDRMGGTGELFF. CDR3 coding DNA: TGCAGCGCCACGGACAGGATGGGGGGCACCGGGGAGCTGTTTTTT.

Remarks on this clonotype: One end of the junction varies from germline; a read error may be responsible. The rearrangement uses TRBV7-2 and TRBJ2-1; D is undetermined. The CDR3 consists of 15 residues. Germline CDR1 is SGHTA and CDR2 is FQGNSA. The CDR3 DNA is TGTGCCAGCTCACGTCCGACATCCTCCTACAAAGAGCAGTTCTTC. Residues: CASSRPTSSYKEQFF.

This clonotype was counted many times. This chain links TRBV5-5 with TRBJ2-3, with 15 bases that match TRBD2. CDR1 is SGHKS and CDR2 is YYEKEE in the germline V gene (reference sequence). CDR3 length: 16 amino acids. V lost 5 bases and J lost 6; bases outside the gene matches: 7. The CDR3 loop is CASRVGTSGRLDTQYF. The CDR3 nucleotides read TGTGCCAGCAGGGTCGGGACTAGCGGGAGGCTGGATACGCAGTATTTT. Together with reference TRBV5-5 and TRBJ2-3, the CDR3 gives the full variable domain: DAGVTQSPTHLIKTRGQQVTLRCSPISGHKSVSWYQQVLGQGPQFIFQYYEKEERGRGNFPDRFSARQFPNYSSELNVNALLLGDSALYLCASRVGTSGRLDTQYFGPGTRLTVL.

This clonotype was seen repeatedly, ten times or more. V usage is TRBV10-3 and J usage is TRBJ2-3, with a weak D call TRBD1 (6 bases). This CDR3 region has 13 residues. With 6 bases removed from V and 6 bases from J, the gap between germline ends came to 13 bases. Germline values: CDR1 ENHRY, CDR2 SYGVKD. CDR3 nucleotide sequence: TGTGCCATCAGCGGGACACCCGAGGATACGCAGTATTTT. Translating gives CAISGTPEDTQYF.

The chain carries TRBV6-1 and TRBJ2-7; D not certain. The V gene's germline CDR1 is MNHNS and CDR2 SASEGT. With 2 bases removed from V and 2 bases from J, the gap between germline ends came to 7 bases. The CDR3 covers 13 residues. The CDR3 region is CASSEQVAYEQYF. The CDR3 DNA reads TGTGCCAGCAGTGAACAGGTTGCCTACGAGCAGTACTTC.

This clonotype occurred a few times. One base away lies a much larger clone, so this may be a sequencing read error. This chain uses TRBV7-8 with TRBJ1-4; maybe TRBD1 (5 bases). Germline loops: CDR1 SGHVS, CDR2 FQNEAQ. V lost 6 bases to trimming and J lost 8 bases, with 13 bases between them. CDR3 length equals 13 residues. DNA of the CDR3: TGTGCCAGCAGAGCGGGGGGAGGCGAAAAACTGTTTTTT. Translating it yields CASRAGGGEKLFF. The full variable domain, completed using reference TRBV7-8 and TRBJ1-4, is GAGVSQSPRYKVAKRGQDVALRCDPISGHVSLFWYQQALGQGPEFLTYFQNEAQLDKSGLPSDRFFAERPEGSVSTLKIQRTQQEDSAVYLCASRAGGGEKLFFGSGTQLSVL.

This clonotype was counted ten times or more. The V call is TRBV12-3 or TRBV12-4, the J call TRBJ2-7; TRBD2 aligns across 7 bases. J gave up 1 base and V 6 bases, and 21 bases lay outside the gene matches. The CDR3 runs to 19 residues. CDR3 sequence (DNA): TGTGCCAGCAGATCCTGGGGGAAACTTCTGCGGGAGAGGTCCTACGAGCAGTACTTC. It translates to CASRSWGKLLRERSYEQYF.

CDR3 amino acids: CASSPGQGARGGIAFF. CDR3 in DNA: TGTGCCAGCAGCCCGGGACAGGGGGCGCGTGGGGGGATAGCTTTCTTT. The V call is TRBV7-6, the J call TRBJ1-1; 12 bases line up with TRBD1. The V and J ends lost 5 bases and 10 bases, in that order; junction bases with no gene match: 14. CDR1 is SGHVS, CDR2 FNYEAQ, per germline. The length of the CDR3 is 16 residues.

This clonotype has ten or more counts. V usage is TRBV28 and J usage is TRBJ1-2, with 8 nucleotides matching TRBD1. The CDR3 length is 14 residues. After removal of 2 bases from V and 5 bases from J, the junction contained 4 bases not matched to a gene. Germline V gene data show CDR1 as MDHEN and CDR2 as SYDVKM. CDR3 amino acids: CASSLPGGPYGYTF. CDR3 nucleotides: TGTGCCAGCAGTTTACCAGGGGGCCCATATGGCTACACCTTC.

This clonotype is medium-sized by share. V gene TRBV7-9 combines with J gene TRBJ2-5; 12 bases fit TRBD1. Germline CDR1 and CDR2: SEHNR and FQNEAQ (reference sequence). The J segment lost 5 bases and the V segment lost 3 bases, leaving 7 bases of the junction unmatched. This CDR3 contains 16 residues. The CDR3 spells CASSLAGQGARETQYF. In DNA form, the CDR3 reads TGTGCCAGCAGCTTGGCGGGACAGGGGGCCCGGGAGACCCAGTACTTC.

This clonotype was seen at least ten times. This chain joins TRBV21-1 and TRBJ2-7. TRBV21-1 is annotated as a pseudogene. The CDR3 sequence is 14 residues long. CDR3 loop: CASSKVQGSYEQYF. CDR3 nucleotide sequence: TGTGCCAGCAGCAAAGTCCAGGGCTCCTACGAGCAGTACTTC.

Details on this clonotype: A much bigger clone sits one base away, suggesting this may be a read error. The chain links TRBV10-3 to TRBJ2-1; 10 bases line up with TRBD2. CDR1 ENHRY and CDR2 SYGVKD come from the germline V gene. The CDR3 runs 14 residues. The CDR3 sequence: CAIRESGRENGQFF. CDR3 nucleotides: TGTGCCATCAGGGAGAGCGGGAGGGAAAATGGGCAGTTCTTC.

In regard to this clonotype: A read error may produce the germline difference seen at one junction end. This chain uses TRBV6-1 with TRBJ2-1, with unresolved D. Per the germline V gene, CDR1 is MNHNS and CDR2 is SASEGT. This CDR3 region has 15 residues. DNA for the CDR3: TGTGCTAGCAGTGAAGTTTCAGTAAGTGGAAATGTGCAGTTCTTC. It yields the protein CASSEVSVSGNVQFF.